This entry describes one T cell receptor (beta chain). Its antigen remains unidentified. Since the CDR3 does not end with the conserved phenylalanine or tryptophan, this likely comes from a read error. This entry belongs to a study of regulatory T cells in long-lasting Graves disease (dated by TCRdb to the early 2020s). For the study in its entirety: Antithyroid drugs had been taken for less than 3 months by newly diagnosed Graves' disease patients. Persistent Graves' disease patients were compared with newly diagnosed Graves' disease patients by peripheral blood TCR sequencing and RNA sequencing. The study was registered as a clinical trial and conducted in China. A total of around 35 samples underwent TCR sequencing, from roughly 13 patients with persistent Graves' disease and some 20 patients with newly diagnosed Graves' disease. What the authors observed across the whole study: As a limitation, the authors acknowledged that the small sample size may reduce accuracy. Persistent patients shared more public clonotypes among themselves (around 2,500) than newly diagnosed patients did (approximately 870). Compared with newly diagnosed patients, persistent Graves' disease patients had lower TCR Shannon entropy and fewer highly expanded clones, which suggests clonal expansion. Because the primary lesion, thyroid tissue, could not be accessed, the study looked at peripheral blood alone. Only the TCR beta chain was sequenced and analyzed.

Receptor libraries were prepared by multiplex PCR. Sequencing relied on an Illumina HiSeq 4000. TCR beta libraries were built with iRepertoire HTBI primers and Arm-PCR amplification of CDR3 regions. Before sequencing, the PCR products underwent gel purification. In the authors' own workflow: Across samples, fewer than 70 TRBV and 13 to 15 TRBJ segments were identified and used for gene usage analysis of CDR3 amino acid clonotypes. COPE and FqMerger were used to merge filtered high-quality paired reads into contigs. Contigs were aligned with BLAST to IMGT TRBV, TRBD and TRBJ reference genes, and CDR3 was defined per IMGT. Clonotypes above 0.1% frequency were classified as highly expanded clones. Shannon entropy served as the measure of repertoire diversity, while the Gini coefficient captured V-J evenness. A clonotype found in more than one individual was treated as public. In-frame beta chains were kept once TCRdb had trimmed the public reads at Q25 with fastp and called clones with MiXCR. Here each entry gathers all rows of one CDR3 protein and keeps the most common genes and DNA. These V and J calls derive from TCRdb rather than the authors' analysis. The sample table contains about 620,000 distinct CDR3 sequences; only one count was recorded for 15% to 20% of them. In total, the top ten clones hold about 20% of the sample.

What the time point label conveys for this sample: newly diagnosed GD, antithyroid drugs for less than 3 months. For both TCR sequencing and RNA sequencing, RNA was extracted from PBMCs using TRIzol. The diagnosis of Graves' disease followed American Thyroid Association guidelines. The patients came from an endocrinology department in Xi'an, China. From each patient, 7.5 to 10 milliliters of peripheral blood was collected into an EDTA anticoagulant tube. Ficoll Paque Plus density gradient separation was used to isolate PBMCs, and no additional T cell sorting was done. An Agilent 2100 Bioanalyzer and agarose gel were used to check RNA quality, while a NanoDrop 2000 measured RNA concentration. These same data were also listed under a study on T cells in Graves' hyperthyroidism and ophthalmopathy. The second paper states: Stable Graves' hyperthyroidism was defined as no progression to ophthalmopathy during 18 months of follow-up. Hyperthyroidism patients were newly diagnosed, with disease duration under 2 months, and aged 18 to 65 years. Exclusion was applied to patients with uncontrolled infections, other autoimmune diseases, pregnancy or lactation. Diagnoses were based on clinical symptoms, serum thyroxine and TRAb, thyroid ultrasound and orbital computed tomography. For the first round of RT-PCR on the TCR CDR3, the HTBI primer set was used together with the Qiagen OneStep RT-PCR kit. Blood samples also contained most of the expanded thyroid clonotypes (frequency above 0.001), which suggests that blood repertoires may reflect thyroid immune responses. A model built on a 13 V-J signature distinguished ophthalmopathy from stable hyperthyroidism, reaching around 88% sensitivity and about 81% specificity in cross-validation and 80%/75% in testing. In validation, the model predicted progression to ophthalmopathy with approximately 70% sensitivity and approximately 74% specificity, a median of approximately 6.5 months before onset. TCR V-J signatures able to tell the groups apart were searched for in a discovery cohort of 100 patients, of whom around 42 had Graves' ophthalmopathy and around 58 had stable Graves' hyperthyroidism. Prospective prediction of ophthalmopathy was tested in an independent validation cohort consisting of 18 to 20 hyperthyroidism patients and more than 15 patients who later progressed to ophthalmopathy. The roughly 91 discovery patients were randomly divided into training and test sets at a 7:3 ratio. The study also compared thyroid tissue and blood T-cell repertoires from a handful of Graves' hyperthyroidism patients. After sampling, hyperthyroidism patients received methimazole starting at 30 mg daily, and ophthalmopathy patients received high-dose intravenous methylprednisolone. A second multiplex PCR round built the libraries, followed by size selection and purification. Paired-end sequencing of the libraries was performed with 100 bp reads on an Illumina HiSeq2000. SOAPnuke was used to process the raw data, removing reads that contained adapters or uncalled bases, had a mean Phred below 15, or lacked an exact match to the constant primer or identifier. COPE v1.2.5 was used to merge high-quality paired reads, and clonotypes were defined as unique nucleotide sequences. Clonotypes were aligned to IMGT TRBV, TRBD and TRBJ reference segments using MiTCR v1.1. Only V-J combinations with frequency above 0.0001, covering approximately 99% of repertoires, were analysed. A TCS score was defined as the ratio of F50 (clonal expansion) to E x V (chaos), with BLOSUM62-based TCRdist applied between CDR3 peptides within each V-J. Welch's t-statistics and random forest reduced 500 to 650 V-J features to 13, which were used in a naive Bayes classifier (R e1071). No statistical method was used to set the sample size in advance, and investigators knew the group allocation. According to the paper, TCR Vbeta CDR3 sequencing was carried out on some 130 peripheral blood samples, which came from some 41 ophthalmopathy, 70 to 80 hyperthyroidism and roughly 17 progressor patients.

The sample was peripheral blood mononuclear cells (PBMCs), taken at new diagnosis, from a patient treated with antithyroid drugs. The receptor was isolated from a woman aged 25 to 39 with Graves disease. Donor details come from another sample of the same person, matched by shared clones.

The CDR3 loop reads CASRGGGPQNQPQHL. The nucleotide sequence is TGTGCCAGCAGGGGCGGGGGTCCCCAAAATCAGCCCCAGCATCTT. In this chain, TRBV12-3 or TRBV12-4 is recombined with TRBJ1-5; TRBD1 might be the D gene, on 5 matching bases. V is reduced by 6 bases and J by 4 bases, leaving a spacing of 16 bases between them. The CDR3 length is 15 residues, termini included. The kept DNA is CDR3 alone, 45 bases in frame from the first base.